There are many counts of the clone carrying this T cell receptor beta chain. Its specificity is not known. A junction end diverges from the germline sequence, so it may reflect a read error. Germline lookup yields CDR1 SEHNR and CDR2 FQNEAQ (reference sequence). The CDR3 runs 15 residues. The sample originates from a study of T cells in Graves' hyperthyroidism and ophthalmopathy. Study-wide findings and caveats: Blood shared most expanded thyroid clonotypes above 0.001.

Regions amplified from RNA transcripts were the TCR beta CDR3 regions. The HTBI set primed first-round TCR CDR3 RT-PCR. One entry per CDR3 protein results from TCRdb running MiXCR on the multiplex PCR reads. Of under 250,000 distinct CDR3 sequences detected, almost 25% appear once; the ten largest clones hold roughly 40%. The chain employs TRBV7-9 and TRBJ2-7; D is unresolved. Sequencing used blood. The origin of this receptor is a woman aged 40 to 50 with Graves' ophthalmopathy. The CDR3 loop reads CAGSFWVPNPPEQYF. The CDR3 DNA reads as TGTGCCGGCAGCTTCTGGGTTCCCAACCCCCCCGAGCAGTACTTC.